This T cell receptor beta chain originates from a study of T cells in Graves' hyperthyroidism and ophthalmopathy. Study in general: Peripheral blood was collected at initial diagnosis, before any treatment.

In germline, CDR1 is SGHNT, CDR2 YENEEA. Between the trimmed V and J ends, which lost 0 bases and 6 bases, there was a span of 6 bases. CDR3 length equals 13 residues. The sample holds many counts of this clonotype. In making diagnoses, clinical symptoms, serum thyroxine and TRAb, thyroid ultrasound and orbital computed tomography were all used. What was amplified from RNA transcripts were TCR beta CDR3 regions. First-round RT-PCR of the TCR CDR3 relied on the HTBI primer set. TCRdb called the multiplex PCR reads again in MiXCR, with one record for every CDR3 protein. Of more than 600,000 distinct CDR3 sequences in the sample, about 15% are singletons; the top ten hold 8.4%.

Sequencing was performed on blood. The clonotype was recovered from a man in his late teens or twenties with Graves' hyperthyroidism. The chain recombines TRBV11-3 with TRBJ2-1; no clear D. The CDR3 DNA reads TGTGCCAGCAGCTTAGAATTGAGCAATGAGCAGTTCTTC. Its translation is CASSLELSNEQFF.